This T cell receptor beta chain is drawn from a study of T cell repertoires in cytomegalovirus infection. From the reads, TCRdb called clonotypes with MiXCR, one entry per CDR3 protein. The sample lists 640,000 or so distinct CDR3 sequences, roughly a third seen once, with over 15% in the top ten. A few counts support this clonotype. What it binds is unknown. Trimming pared 2 bases from V and 2 bases from J, leaving 11 bases between. The CDR3 loop spans 15 amino acids. Germline V lookup: CDR1 SGHTA, CDR2 FQGTGA. The material sequenced was cultured PBMCs, taken from culture after CMV antigen stimulation. The rearrangement uses TRBV7-3 and TRBJ2-3; D may be TRBD1 (5 bases). This sequence originates from a human donor in good health (CMV status not recorded). Some clones in this sample may be carry-over from other donors' samples. The CDR3 nucleotides are TGTGCCAGCAGCTTAGTTCAGGGCCCCACAGATACGCAGTATTTT. Its protein is CASSLVQGPTDTQYF.